This T cell receptor (beta chain) is from a study of cytomegalovirus exposure and HLA in healthy donors. General study points: Across HLA loci, a later analysis found differing TCR association rates, with DRB1 most and HLA-C fewest. Available immune exposure information covered CMV serostatus only. Presence/absence comparisons presumed near-even sequencing depth among donors. The study dropped some indistinguishable V segments, TRBV6-2 and TRBV6-3 among them.

Trimming cost V 3 bases and J 1 base, with 13 bases left between them. The CDR3 is 16 amino acids. Germline assignment: CDR1 MGHRA and CDR2 YSYEKL. With respect to this clone: Its antigen is as yet unknown.

PCR employed 60 Vbeta and 13 Jbeta primers. Assay: immunoSEQ multiplex PCR; the TCRdb copy retains only in-frame clones and omits some. Of around 130,000 clones listed, 75% to 80% were seen once; the top ten hold 0.8% to 0.95%. The gene calls are TRBV4-1 and TRBJ1-5, with a possible D match to TRBD1 (6 bases). The TCR comes from a woman in her fifties or sixties in good health and CMV-seronegative. Sample: PBMCs. The CDR3 spells CASSQATGRSNQPQHF. CDR3 coding DNA: TGCGCCAGCAGCCAGGCCACAGGGAGAAGCAATCAGCCCCAGCATTTT.